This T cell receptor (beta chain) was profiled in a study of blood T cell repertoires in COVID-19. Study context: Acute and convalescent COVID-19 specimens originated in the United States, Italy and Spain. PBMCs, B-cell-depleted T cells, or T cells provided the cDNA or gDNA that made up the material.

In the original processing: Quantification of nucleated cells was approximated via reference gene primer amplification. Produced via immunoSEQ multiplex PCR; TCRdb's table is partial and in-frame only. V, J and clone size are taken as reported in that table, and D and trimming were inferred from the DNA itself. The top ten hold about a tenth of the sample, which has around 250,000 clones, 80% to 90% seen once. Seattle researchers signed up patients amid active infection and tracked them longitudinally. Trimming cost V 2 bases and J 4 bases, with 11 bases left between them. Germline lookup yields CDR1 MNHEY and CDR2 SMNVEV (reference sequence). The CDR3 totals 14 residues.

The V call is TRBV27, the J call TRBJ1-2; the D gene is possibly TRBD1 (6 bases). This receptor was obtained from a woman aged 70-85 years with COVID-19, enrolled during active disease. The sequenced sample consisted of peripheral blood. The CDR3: CASSLAGASYGYTF. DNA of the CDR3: TGTGCCAGCAGTTTAGCAGGGGCCTCCTATGGCTACACCTTC.